What follows describes a single TCR beta chain. What it binds is unknown. Treatment indicated: some 20 received Ad26.COV2.S at low or high dose, single or two shots; a few received placebo; per-sample allocation not given. The investigators took samples on day 63 after the first vaccine or placebo injection. The protocol was immunoSEQ multiplex PCR, while the TCRdb copy is restricted to in-frame clones and leaves out a portion. This sample has 250,000 or so clones, with approximately 90% found just once. This entry comes from a study of Ad26.COV2.S vaccination and SARS-CoV-2 variants. Overall study context: The vaccine Ad26.COV2.S was put into the muscle once, or twice with 56 days between. Study-wide results and limits: People who got the vaccine or the placebo had similar non-spike TCR breadth.

This CDR3 comprises 13 residues. The ends were cut back, 6 bases at V and 10 bases at J, with 16 bases in the middle. The germline gives CDR1 MRHNA, CDR2 SNTAGT. The material sequenced was peripheral blood, taken in a trial of Ad26.COV2.S vaccine versus placebo. The rearrangement links TRBV6-4 to TRBJ1-5; D call uncertain. The receptor was derived from a person aged 18-65 years who received the Ad26.COV2.S COVID-19 vaccine or a placebo. The CDR3 DNA reads TGTGCCAGCAGCGCCCATGGGAAGGGACCCCAGCATTTT. Protein product: CASSAHGKGPQHF.